One TCR beta chain is described in this entry. This clonotype was seen many times. Its antigen is unknown. No qualities accompany the bases; no much larger clone lies one base away. The data were produced on an Illumina MiSeq. The public reads were quality trimmed at Q25 with fastp and then assembled into clones with MiXCR by TCRdb, keeping productive beta chains. Here each entry gathers all rows of one CDR3 protein and keeps the most common genes and DNA. The sample records roughly 5,400 distinct CDR3 sequences, around 9.5% of which are singletons. The biggest ten clones account for 5.4% of the sample. The sample belongs to a study. The CDR3 contains 15 residues, cysteine and phenylalanine counted. The only DNA kept is the CDR3, 45 bases in frame from the first base. The CDR1 and CDR2 encoded by the germline V gene are MNHEY and SVGAGI. From V the trimming removes 6 bases and from J it removes 4 bases, while the gene matches leave 10 bases of the junction unaccounted for.

Sequencing was performed on CD4+ T cells from synovial fluid. The chain was built from TRBV6-5 and TRBJ2-3; TRBD1 matches 7 bases in the middle. The sequence was obtained from a human donor with rheumatoid arthritis. The CDR3 protein sequence reads: CASSDWTGGADTQYF. DNA sequence: TGTGCCAGCAGCGATTGGACAGGTGGGGCAGATACGCAGTATTTT.